This T cell receptor beta chain was sequenced during a study of cytomegalovirus exposure and HLA in healthy donors. Overall study results and limits: According to reports, the classifier identified cytomegalovirus status with high specificity and sensitivity. The study designated fewer than 200 TCR beta chains cytomegalovirus-associated. Subsequent analysis showed first-cohort TCR clusters tending to co-occur in some 110 validation repertoires.

Germline values: CDR1 MNHNS, CDR2 SASEGT. This CDR3 contains 15 residues. V was pared by 3 bases and J by 3 bases, with 15 bases between. The repertoire was sequenced with immunoSEQ multiplex PCR; TCRdb's copy has only in-frame clones and lacks some. The sample comprises about 120,000 clones, roughly 84% of which are singletons, and roughly 2% rests with the top ten. In regard to this clone: What it binds is not known.

The gene calls are TRBV6-1 and TRBJ2-7; weak D call: TRBD1 (5 bases). The sample comprised PBMCs. The clonotype was recovered from a woman aged 30 to 39 in good health and CMV-seronegative. The CDR3 coding sequence is TGTGCCAGCAGTGACTCCCAGGGTTTAAGCTACGAGCAGTACTTC. Encoded protein: CASSDSQGLSYEQYF.